The clone carrying this T cell receptor (beta chain) was recorded only once. This sample is drawn from a study of T cells after posttransplantation cyclophosphamide. Clones were sequenced by immunoSEQ multiplex PCR, and TCRdb holds only the in-frame ones, with some missing. Here the sample spans about 52,000 clones, under 95% being singletons. The trim removed 3 bases at V and 4 bases at J, leaving 6 bases unmatched. There are 15 residues in the CDR3. Germline V gene lookup returns CDR1 SQVTM and CDR2 ANQGSEA. The chain is built from TRBV29-1 and TRBJ2-3, with TRBD2 matching over 11 bases. This receptor was obtained from a woman aged 30 to 39 in good health and a related stem cell transplant donor. The specimen was PBMCs. In DNA, the CDR3 is TGCAGCGTTGACAGTCTTAGCGGGGGGGCAGATACGCAGTATTTT. It is translated as CSVDSLSGGADTQYF.